This T cell receptor (beta chain) came from a study of OX40 agonist ivuxolimab in advanced cancers. Produced via immunoSEQ multiplex PCR; TCRdb's table is partial and in-frame only. Found here are 48,000 or so clones, 70% to 90% of them singletons; the top ten hold roughly 48%. The CDR3 runs 15 residues. Germline assignment: CDR1 MDHEN and CDR2 SYDVKM. With 1 base removed from V and 0 bases from J, the gap between germline ends came to 7 bases. The starting material was CD4+ or CD8+ T cells sorted from blood, obtained in a trial of the OX40 agonist ivuxolimab. The receptor's source is an adult with an advanced solid tumor such as melanoma, head and neck, liver or kidney cancer. This chain connects TRBV28 to TRBJ1-5; D ambiguous. Written as DNA, the CDR3 is TGTGCCAGCAGTTTATATGGGAATAGCAATCAGCCCCAGCATTTT. It is translated as CASSLYGNSNQPQHF.